This T cell receptor beta chain was profiled in a study of read filtering for tumor transcriptome and immune sequencing. Overall study: IR-seq gave about 3.5 to 10.27 million TCR reads per sample; RNA-seq gave roughly 80 to 1273. General study results and limits: The CD138-negative fraction was mixed bone marrow immune cells, not pure T cells.

At the time of active disease, bone marrow was collected from every patient. This clonotype was counted many times. The antigen remains undetermined. Molecular barcoded adaptors covering alpha/delta and beta/gamma chains were used on roughly 400 ng RNA. A single record per CDR3 protein comes from TCRdb applying MiXCR to the reads. Of 50,000 to 65,000 distinct CDR3 sequences listed, approximately 19% are singletons. V dropped 5 bases and J dropped 2 bases, with 14 bases sitting between them. The CDR3 spans 15 residues. Germline CDR1 is SGHNT and CDR2 is YENEEA. Sequencing was carried out using a population of CD138-negative cells sorted from bone marrow. V and J are TRBV11-3 and TRBJ2-3; D gene uncertain. This TCR was recovered from a donor at least 40 years old with multiple myeloma. The CDR3, as DNA: TGTGCCAGCAGCCCCGAAGGTGGAGACACAGATACGCAGTATTTT. It yields the protein CASSPEGGDTDTQYF.